What follows are 22 T cell receptor beta chains derived from one specimen sequenced in a study of early T cells in non-severe SARS-CoV-2 infection. TCRdb itself ran the 5' RACE reads through MiXCR, one entry per CDR3 protein. The sample records about 48,000 distinct CDR3 sequences, over 5% being singletons. The material sequenced was whole blood, taken at baseline. Receptors originate from an adult who was a healthcare worker with PCR-confirmed SARS-CoV-2 infection or an uninfected control (not recorded which).

V gene TRBV12-3 or TRBV12-4 combines with J gene TRBJ2-2; no definite D call. Trimming took 3 bases from V and 2 from J, leaving 13 bases between them. This CDR3 is 16 amino acids long. The CDR3 protein is CASSFSPTSNTGELFF. CDR3 coding DNA: TGTGCCAGCAGTTTTTCCCCGACCTCCAACACCGGGGAGCTGTTTTTT.

This clonotype has a count of ten or more. CDR3 sequence reads: CAWSIGQGYNEQFF. The DNA of the CDR3 is TGTGCCTGGAGTATAGGACAGGGGTACAATGAGCAGTTCTTC. This sequence joins TRBV30 and TRBJ2-1, with 9 bases aligning to TRBD1. V gave up 2 bases and J gave up 4 bases; unmatched junction bases: 3. The V gene's germline CDR1 is GTSNPN and CDR2 SVGIG (reference sequence). There are 14 residues in the CDR3.

This clonotype was observed at least ten times. The chain couples TRBV6-1 to TRBJ1-1; D gene ambiguous. V shed 3 bases and J shed 1 base, with 6 bases lying between them. The CDR3 runs to 13 residues. CDR1 is MNHNS, CDR2 SASEGT, per germline. This CDR3 is CASSDIQNTEAFF. The CDR3, as DNA: TGTGCCAGCAGTGATATACAGAACACTGAAGCTTTCTTT.

This clonotype was found many times. The chain combines TRBV6-5 with TRBJ2-1, with D unclear. Trimming cost V 6 bases and J 3 bases, with 15 bases left between them. CDR1 MNHEY and CDR2 SVGAGI come from the germline V gene. The CDR3 loop spans 15 amino acids. The CDR3 nucleotides are TGTGCCAGCAGACAACTCTCCTCGGGCTACAATGAGCAGTTCTTC. As protein: CASRQLSSGYNEQFF.

This chain connects TRBV12-3 or TRBV12-4 to TRBJ2-4; TRBD2 matches at 8 bases. V was clipped by 5 bases and J by 8 bases; unmatched bases: 8. This CDR3 is 14 amino acids long. CDR3 protein: CASSPGLVSDIQYF. CDR3 DNA sequence: TGTGCCAGCAGTCCGGGACTAGTTAGCGACATTCAGTACTTC.

This clonotype has a count of ten or more. The CDR3 loop reads CASSYLAGAGAGELFF. The DNA for the CDR3 is TGTGCCAGCAGTTACTTGGCGGGAGCAGGAGCCGGGGAGCTGTTTTTT. The chain is built from TRBV6-2 or TRBV6-3 and TRBJ2-2, with TRBD2 matching over 7 bases. V trimming: 1 base; J trimming: 6 bases; junction bases outside the gene matches: 8. This CDR3 is built from 16 residues. Germline V gene lookup returns CDR1 MNHEY and CDR2 SVGEGT.

This clonotype was counted at least ten times. As DNA, the CDR3 is TGTGCCAGCAGTTTCGGGTTAGGACTAGCGAGCGAGCAGTACTTC. Translation gives CASSFGLGLASEQYF. The gene calls are TRBV6-5 and TRBJ2-7, with 9 positions matching TRBD2. Trimming removed 4 bases from V and 6 bases from J; junction bases left unmatched: 10. The CDR3 contains 15 residues. The germline V gene encodes CDR1 MNHEY and CDR2 SVGAGI.

The sample holds many counts of this clonotype. The chain uses TRBV10-2 and TRBJ1-5; tentatively, D is TRBD1 (5 bases). Trimming removed 8 bases at V and 0 bases at J, with 8 bases between. Germline V gene sequence: CDR1 WSHSY, CDR2 SAAADI. The CDR3 has 13 residues. CDR3 nucleotides: TGCGCCAGCGCGGGGCTTAGCAATCAGCCCCAGCATTTT. It yields the protein CASAGLSNQPQHF.

This clonotype was detected ten times or more. The genes are TRBV7-3 and TRBJ2-1; D perhaps matches TRBD1 (5 bases). The CDR3 spans 14 residues. Trimming left V 5 bases short and J 2 bases short, with 10 bases between. Germline CDR1 reads SGHTA; CDR2 reads FQGTGA. The CDR3 nucleotides are TGTGCCAGCAGCCCGGACAACACCTACAATGAGCAGTTCTTC. Translated: CASSPDNTYNEQFF.

At least ten counts were recorded for this clonotype. The rearrangement links TRBV7-2 to TRBJ2-5, with no clear D. The CDR3 runs to 12 residues. The V gene lost 1 base and the J gene lost 4 bases, with 4 bases spanning the gap. The germline CDR1 and CDR2 sequences are SGHTA and FQGNSA. CDR3 nucleotides: TGTGCCAGCAGCTTAGACGGAGAGACCCAGTACTTC. Translation: CASSLDGETQYF. Based on the CDR3 plus reference TRBV7-2 and TRBJ2-5, the full variable domain is GAGVSQSPSNKVTEKGKDVELRCDPISGHTALYWYRQSLGQGLEFLIYFQGNSAPDKSGLPSDRFSAERTGGSVSTLTIQRTQQEDSAVYLCASSLDGETQYFGPGTRLLVL.

The chain couples TRBV20-1 to TRBJ2-5; TRBD2 is a possible D gene (5 bases). Germline V CDR1 and CDR2: DFQATT, SNEGSKA (reference sequence). Trimming removed 5 bases from V and 7 bases from J, with 11 bases in between. The CDR3 spans 11 residues. CDR3 DNA sequence: TGCAGTGCTGGACTCAGCGGGACCCAGTACTTC. Translating it yields CSAGLSGTQYF.

This clonotype was observed many times. In nucleotides, the CDR3 is TGCAGCGTTGCCATCGAAGACTCTGGAAACACCATATATTTT. Protein sequence: CSVAIEDSGNTIYF. This rearrangement joins TRBV29-1 to TRBJ1-3; D gene uncertain. V was pared by 4 bases and J by 0 bases, with 10 bases between. The CDR3 consists of 14 residues. Germline CDR1 is SQVTM and CDR2 is ANQGSEA.

This clonotype was observed many times. The chain uses TRBV20-1 and TRBJ2-1; D may be TRBD1 (6 bases). From germline, CDR1 is DFQATT and CDR2 SNEGSKA (reference sequence). The CDR3 covers 11 residues. Trimming left V 6 bases short and J 15 bases short, with 18 bases between. Here the CDR3 reads CSARTGTLWFF. CDR3 nucleotides: TGCAGTGCGAGAACAGGGACCCTTTGGTTCTTC.

This clonotype came up many times. The chain employs TRBV19 and TRBJ1-2; a weak D match, TRBD1 (5 bases). CDR1 and CDR2 (germline): LNHDA, SQIVND (reference sequence). V gave up 7 bases and J gave up 3 bases, with 21 bases separating them. CDR3 length: 16 residues. CDR3: CASTIPGLNADYGYTF. The CDR3 DNA reads as TGTGCCAGTACCATCCCGGGACTCAACGCGGACTATGGCTACACCTTC.

This clonotype showed up many times. The chain couples TRBV29-1 to TRBJ1-4; 8 bases match TRBD1. The CDR3 has 13 residues. V lost 5 bases to trimming and J lost 7 bases; unmatched junction nucleotides: 6. Per germline, CDR1 SQVTM and CDR2 ANQGSEA. This chain's CDR3 is CSVLGQGIEKLFF. The CDR3 coding sequence is TGCAGCGTTCTAGGACAGGGTATTGAAAAACTGTTTTTT.

In this sample, this clonotype turned up a few times. This rearrangement joins TRBV7-3 to TRBJ2-5; D not certain. The CDR3 is 13 amino acids. The V gene lost 5 bases and the J gene lost 2 bases, with 9 bases spanning the gap. Germline-derived CDR1 and CDR2 are SGHTA and FQGTGA. The CDR3 DNA follows: TGTGCCAGCAGCGGAATGGGGCAAGAGACCCAGTACTTC. It specifies CASSGMGQETQYF.

This clonotype was seen many times. The chain is built from TRBV9 and TRBJ2-2; D is unclear. Germline V gene sequence: CDR1 SGDLS, CDR2 YYNGEE. V was pared by 3 bases and J by 4 bases, with 4 bases between. This CDR3 is 12 amino acids long. CDR3 nucleotides: TGTGCCAGCAGCGACAGCACCGGGGAGCTGTTTTTT. This sequence encodes CASSDSTGELFF.

This clonotype has only a few counts. The chain carries TRBV4-1 and TRBJ2-1; 10 bases map to TRBD2. CDR1 and CDR2 from the germline V gene are MGHRA and YSYEKL. With V trimmed by 3 bases and J by 6 bases, 17 bases remained unmatched. The CDR3 has 19 residues. The CDR3 region has the DNA TGCGCCAGCAGCCACGCATCAGACCTCCTAGCGGGAGTCGTCAATGAGCAGTTCTTC. It specifies CASSHASDLLAGVVNEQFF.

This clonotype was counted many times. V is TRBV6-1 and J is TRBJ2-7, with unresolved D. The length of the CDR3 is 11 residues. CDR1 and CDR2 from the germline V gene are MNHNS and SASEGT. V was pared by 3 bases and J by 4 bases, with 4 bases between. CDR3 nucleotide sequence: TGTGCCAGCAGTGAGGCTTACGAGCAGTACTTC. Protein product: CASSEAYEQYF.

The gene calls are TRBV6-5 and TRBJ1-2, with a tentative D call TRBD1 (5 bases). Germline lookup yields CDR1 MNHEY and CDR2 SVGAGI. CDR3 length: 14 amino acids. V lost 6 bases, J lost 8 bases, and 19 bases lay in between. The CDR3 region is CASRLLAGPQGYTF. The CDR3 DNA follows: TGTGCCAGCAGACTACTCGCGGGGCCTCAGGGCTACACCTTC.

V gene TRBV7-2 combines with J gene TRBJ2-3; unclear D gene. V was shortened by 2 bases and J by 2 bases, with 5 bases between the two germline ends. The CDR3 is 13 residues long. Germline V CDR1 and CDR2: SGHTA, FQGNSA. DNA of the CDR3: TGTGCCAGCAGCTTATTGGACACAGATACGCAGTATTTT. This gives the protein CASSLLDTDTQYF. The full variable domain, rest sourced from reference TRBV7-2 and TRBJ2-3, is GAGVSQSPSNKVTEKGKDVELRCDPISGHTALYWYRQSLGQGLEFLIYFQGNSAPDKSGLPSDRFSAERTGGSVSTLTIQRTQQEDSAVYLCASSLLDTDTQYFGPGTRLTVL.

This clonotype was observed a few times. The genes are TRBV20-1 and TRBJ2-3; D is perhaps TRBD2 (5 bases). Germline V gene lookup returns CDR1 DFQATT and CDR2 SNEGSKA (reference sequence). V was pared by 5 bases and J by 1 base, with 19 bases between. The CDR3 has 16 residues. CDR3 bases: TGCAGTGCTGACCGGAGACATGGGAGCGGCACAGATACGCAGTATTTT. It is translated as CSADRRHGSGTDTQYF.